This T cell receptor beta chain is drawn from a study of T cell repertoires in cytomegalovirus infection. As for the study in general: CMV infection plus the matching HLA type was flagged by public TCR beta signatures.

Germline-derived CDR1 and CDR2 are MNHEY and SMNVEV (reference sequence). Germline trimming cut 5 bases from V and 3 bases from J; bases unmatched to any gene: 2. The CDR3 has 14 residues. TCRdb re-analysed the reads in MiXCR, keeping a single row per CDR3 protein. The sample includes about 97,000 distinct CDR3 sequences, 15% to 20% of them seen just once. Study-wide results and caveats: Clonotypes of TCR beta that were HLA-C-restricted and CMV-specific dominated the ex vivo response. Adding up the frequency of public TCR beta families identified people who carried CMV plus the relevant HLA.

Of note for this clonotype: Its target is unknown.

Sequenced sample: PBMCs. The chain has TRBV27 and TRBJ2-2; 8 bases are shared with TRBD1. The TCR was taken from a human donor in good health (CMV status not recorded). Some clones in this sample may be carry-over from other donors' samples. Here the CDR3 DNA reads TGTGCCAGCAGTCCAGGGGGCTACACCGGGGAGCTGTTTTTT. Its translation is CASSPGGYTGELFF.